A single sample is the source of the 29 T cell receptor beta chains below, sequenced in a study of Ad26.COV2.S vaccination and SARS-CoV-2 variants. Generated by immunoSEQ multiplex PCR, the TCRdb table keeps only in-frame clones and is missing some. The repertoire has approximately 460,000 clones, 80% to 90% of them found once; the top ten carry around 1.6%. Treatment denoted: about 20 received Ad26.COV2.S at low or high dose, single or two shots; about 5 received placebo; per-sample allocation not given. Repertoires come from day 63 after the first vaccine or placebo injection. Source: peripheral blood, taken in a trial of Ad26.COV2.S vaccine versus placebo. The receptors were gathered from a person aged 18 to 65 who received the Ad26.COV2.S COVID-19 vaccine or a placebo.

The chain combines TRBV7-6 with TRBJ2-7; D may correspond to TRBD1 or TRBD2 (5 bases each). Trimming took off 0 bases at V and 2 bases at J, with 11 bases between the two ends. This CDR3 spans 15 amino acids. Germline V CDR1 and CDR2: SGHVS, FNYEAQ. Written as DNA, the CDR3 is TGTGCCAGCAGCTTAGCGTTGGGGGAAACCTACGAGCAGTACTTC. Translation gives CASSLALGETYEQYF.

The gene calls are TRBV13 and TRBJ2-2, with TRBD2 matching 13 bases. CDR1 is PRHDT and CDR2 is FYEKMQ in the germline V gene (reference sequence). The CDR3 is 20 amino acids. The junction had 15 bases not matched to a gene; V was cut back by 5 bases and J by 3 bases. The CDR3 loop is CASSPTSSGLAGVYTGELFF. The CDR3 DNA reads TGTGCCAGCAGCCCAACCTCCTCTGGACTAGCGGGAGTCTACACCGGGGAGCTGTTTTTT. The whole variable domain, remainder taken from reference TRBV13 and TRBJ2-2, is AAGVIQSPRHLIKEKRETATLKCYPIPRHDTVYWYQQGPGQDPQFLISFYEKMQSDKGSIPDRFSAQQFSDYHSELNMSSLELGDSALYFCASSPTSSGLAGVYTGELFFGEGSRLTVL.

This CDR3 is CASSLFVGRPARTGYNEQFF. In nucleotides, the CDR3 is TGTGCCAGCAGTTTATTTGTCGGGCGGCCGGCTAGAACCGGATACAATGAGCAGTTCTTC. The chain joins TRBV28 to TRBJ2-1; D not certain. The CDR3 runs to 20 residues. The germline gives CDR1 MDHEN, CDR2 SYDVKM. V lost 1 base and J 4 bases, leaving 26 bases between the germline ends.

The CDR3 sequence is CASSTDRRSGSNQPQHF. Written as DNA, the CDR3 is TGTGCCAGCAGCACGGACAGGCGGAGTGGGAGCAATCAGCCCCAGCATTTT. The V call is TRBV21-1, the J call TRBJ1-5; the table assigns TRBD1, which was not confirmed against the DNA. TRBV21-1 is a pseudogene locus. This CDR3 contains 17 residues.

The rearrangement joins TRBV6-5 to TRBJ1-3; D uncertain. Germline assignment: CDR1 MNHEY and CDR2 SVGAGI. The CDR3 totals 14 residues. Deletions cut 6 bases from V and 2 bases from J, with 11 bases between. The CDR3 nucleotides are TGTGCCAGCAGCAAAGACATGGCTGGAAACACCATATATTTT. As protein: CASSKDMAGNTIYF.

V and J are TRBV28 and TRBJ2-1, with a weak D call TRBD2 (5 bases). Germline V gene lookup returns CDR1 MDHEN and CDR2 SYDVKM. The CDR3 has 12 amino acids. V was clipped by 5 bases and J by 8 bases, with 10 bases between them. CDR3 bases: TGTGCCAGCAGTGGTGGAGGCTATGAGCAGTTCTTC. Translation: CASSGGGYEQFF.

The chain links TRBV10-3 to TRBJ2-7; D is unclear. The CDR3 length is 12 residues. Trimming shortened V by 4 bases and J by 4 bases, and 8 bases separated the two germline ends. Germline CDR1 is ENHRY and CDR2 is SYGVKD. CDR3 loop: CAISGWNYEQYF. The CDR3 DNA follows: TGTGCCATCAGTGGATGGAATTACGAGCAGTACTTC.

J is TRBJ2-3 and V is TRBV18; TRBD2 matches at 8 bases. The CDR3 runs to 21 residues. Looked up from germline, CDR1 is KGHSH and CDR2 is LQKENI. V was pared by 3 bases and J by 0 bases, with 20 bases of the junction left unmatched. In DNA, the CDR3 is TGTGCCAGCTCACCCCCGGGAGGGGTATCCCCTCCTCCCCTTAGCACAGATACGCAGTATTTT. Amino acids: CASSPPGGVSPPPLSTDTQYF.

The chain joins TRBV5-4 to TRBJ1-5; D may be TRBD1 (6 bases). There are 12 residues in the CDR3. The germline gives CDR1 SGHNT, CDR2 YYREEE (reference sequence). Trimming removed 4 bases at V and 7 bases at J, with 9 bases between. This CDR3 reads CASSAQGQPQHF. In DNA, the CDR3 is TGTGCCAGCAGCGCACAGGGACAGCCCCAGCATTTT.

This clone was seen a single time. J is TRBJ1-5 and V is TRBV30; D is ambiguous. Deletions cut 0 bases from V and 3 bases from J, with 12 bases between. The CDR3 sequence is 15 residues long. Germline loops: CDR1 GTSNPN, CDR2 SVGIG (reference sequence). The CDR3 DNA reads TGTGCCTGGAGTGTTTCTAGACACCTCAATCAGCCCCAGCATTTT. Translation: CAWSVSRHLNQPQHF.

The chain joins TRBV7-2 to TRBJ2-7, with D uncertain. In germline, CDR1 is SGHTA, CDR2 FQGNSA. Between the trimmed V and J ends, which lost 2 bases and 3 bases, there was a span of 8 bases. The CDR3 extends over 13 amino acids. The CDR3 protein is CASSLTQLYEQYF. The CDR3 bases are TGTGCCAGCAGCTTAACACAGCTCTACGAGCAGTACTTC.

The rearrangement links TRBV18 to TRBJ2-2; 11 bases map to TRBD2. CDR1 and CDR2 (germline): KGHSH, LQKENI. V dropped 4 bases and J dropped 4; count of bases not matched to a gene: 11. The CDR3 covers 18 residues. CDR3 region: CASSLNSGLAESTGELFF. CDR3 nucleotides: TGTGCCAGCTCACTGAACTCGGGACTAGCGGAATCCACCGGGGAGCTGTTTTTT.

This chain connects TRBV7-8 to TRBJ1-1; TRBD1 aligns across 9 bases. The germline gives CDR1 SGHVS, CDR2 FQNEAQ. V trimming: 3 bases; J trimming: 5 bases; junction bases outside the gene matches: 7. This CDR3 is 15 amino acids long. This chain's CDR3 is CASSFAGTGKTEAFF. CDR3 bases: TGTGCCAGCAGCTTCGCCGGGACAGGGAAGACTGAAGCTTTCTTT.

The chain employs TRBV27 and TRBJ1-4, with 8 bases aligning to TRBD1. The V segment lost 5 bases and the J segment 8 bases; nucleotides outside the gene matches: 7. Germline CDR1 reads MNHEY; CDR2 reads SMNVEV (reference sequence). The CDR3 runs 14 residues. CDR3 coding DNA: TGTGCCAGCAGTCCCGGACAGGGAGAAGAAAAACTGTTTTTT. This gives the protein CASSPGQGEEKLFF. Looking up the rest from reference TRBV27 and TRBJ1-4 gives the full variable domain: EAQVTQNPRYLITVTGKKLTVTCSQNMNHEYMSWYRQDPGLGLRQIYYSMNVEVTDKGDVPEGYKVSRKEKRNFPLILESPSPNQTSLYFCASSPGQGEEKLFFGSGTQLSVL.

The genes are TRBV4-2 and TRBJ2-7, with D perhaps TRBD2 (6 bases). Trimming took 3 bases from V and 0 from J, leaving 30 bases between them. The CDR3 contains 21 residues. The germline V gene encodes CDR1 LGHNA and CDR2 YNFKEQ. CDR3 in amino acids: CASSHLLGRGLYTPSSYEQYF. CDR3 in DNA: TGTGCCAGCAGCCACCTACTGGGTAGGGGACTGTACACACCCAGCTCCTACGAGCAGTACTTC.

For the CDR3, the DNA is TGTGCCAGTAGTGCACAGGGTGGGGGTGGCTTGAACACTGAAGCTTTCTTT. It codes for CASSAQGGGGLNTEAFF. This rearrangement joins TRBV19 to TRBJ1-1; D might be TRBD1 (6 bases). Germline V CDR1 and CDR2: LNHDA, SQIVND (reference sequence). This CDR3 is built from 17 residues. With 5 bases removed from V and 0 bases from J, the gap between germline ends came to 19 bases.

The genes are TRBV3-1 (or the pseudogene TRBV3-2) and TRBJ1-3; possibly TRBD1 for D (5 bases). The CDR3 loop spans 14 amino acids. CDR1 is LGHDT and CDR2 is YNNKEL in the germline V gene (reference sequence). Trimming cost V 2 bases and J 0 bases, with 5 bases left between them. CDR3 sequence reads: CASSQRGSGNTIYF. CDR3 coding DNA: TGTGCCAGCAGCCAAAGGGGCTCTGGAAACACCATATATTTT.

The CDR3 loop is CSASPRTGGSYNNSPLHF. The CDR3 DNA sequence: TGCAGTGCTAGTCCCCGGACAGGGGGCAGTTATAATAATTCACCCCTCCACTTT. The V gene is TRBV20-1, the J gene TRBJ1-6; 11 nucleotides align to TRBD1. The germline gives CDR1 DFQATT, CDR2 SNEGSKA (reference sequence). The CDR3 is 18 amino acids. With 3 bases clipped from V and 5 bases from J, the junction kept 12 bases outside the gene matches.

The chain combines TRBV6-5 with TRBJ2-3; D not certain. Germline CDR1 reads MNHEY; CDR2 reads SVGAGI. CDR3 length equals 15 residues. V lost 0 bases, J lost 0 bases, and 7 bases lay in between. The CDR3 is CASSYSEWSTDTQYF. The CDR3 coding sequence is TGTGCCAGCAGTTACTCGGAGTGGAGCACAGATACGCAGTATTTT.

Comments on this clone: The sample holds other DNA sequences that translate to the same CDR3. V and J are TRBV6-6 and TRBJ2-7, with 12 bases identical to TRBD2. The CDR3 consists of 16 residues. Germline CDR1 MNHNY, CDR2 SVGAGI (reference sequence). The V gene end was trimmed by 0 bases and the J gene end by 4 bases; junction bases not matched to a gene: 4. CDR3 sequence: CASSYSGTSGSYEQYF. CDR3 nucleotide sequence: TGTGCCAGCAGTTACTCGGGGACTAGCGGGTCGTACGAGCAGTACTTC.

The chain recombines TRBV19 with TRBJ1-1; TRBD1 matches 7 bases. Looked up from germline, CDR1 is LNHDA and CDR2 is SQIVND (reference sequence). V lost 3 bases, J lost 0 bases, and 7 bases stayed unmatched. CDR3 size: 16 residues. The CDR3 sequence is CASSIPGTALNTEAFF. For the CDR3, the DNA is TGTGCCAGTAGTATTCCCGGGACAGCTTTGAACACTGAAGCTTTCTTT.

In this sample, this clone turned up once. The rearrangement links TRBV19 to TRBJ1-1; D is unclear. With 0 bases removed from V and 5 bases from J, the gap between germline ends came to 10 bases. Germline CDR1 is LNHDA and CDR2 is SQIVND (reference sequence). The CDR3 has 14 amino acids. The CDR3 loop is CASSIDLLRTEAFF. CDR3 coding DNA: TGTGCCAGTAGTATAGATCTATTGAGGACTGAAGCTTTCTTT.

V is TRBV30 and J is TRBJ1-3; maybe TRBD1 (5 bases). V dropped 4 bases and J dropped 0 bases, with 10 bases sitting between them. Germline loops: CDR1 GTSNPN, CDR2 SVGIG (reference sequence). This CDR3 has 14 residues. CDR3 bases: TGTGCCTGGAACGGCAGGGCCTCTGGAAACACCATATATTTT. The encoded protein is CAWNGRASGNTIYF.

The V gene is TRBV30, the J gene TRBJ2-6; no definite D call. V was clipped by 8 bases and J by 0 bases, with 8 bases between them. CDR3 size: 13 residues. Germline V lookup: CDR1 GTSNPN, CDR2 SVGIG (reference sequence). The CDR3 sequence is CARSDSGANVLTF. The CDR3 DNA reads TGTGCCCGCTCAGACTCTGGGGCCAACGTCCTGACTTTC.

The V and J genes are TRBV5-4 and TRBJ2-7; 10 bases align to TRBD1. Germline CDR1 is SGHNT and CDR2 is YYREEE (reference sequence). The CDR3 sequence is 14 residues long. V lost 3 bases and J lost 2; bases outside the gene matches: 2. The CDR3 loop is CASSSGTGAYEQYF. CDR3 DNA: TGTGCCAGCAGCTCCGGGACAGGGGCCTACGAGCAGTACTTC.

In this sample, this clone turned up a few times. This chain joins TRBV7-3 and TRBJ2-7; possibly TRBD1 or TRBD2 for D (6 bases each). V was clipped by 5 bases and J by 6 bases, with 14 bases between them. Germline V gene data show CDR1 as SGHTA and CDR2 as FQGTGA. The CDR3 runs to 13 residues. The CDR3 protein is CASSKEGGGEQYF. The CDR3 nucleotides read TGTGCCAGCAGCAAAGAAGGAGGGGGCGAGCAGTACTTC.

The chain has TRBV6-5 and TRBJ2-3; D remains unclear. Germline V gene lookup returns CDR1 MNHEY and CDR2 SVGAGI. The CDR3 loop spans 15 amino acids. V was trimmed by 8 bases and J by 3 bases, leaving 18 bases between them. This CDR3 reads CASEMNPEMTDTQYF. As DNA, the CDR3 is TGTGCCAGCGAAATGAATCCCGAGATGACAGATACGCAGTATTTT.

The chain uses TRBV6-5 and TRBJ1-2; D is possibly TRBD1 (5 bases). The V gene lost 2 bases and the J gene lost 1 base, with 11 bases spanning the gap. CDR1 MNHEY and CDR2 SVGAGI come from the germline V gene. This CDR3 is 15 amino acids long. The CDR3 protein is CASSYGTRINYGYTF. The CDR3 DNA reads TGTGCCAGCAGTTACGGGACCAGAATTAACTATGGCTACACCTTC.

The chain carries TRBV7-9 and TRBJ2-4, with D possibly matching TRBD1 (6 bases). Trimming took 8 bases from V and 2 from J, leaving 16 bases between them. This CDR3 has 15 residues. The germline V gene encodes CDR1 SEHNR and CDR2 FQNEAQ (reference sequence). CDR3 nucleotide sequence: TGTGCCAGCCAGGGGCAGGGTGGGACCAAAAACATTCAGTACTTC. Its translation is CASQGQGGTKNIQYF.